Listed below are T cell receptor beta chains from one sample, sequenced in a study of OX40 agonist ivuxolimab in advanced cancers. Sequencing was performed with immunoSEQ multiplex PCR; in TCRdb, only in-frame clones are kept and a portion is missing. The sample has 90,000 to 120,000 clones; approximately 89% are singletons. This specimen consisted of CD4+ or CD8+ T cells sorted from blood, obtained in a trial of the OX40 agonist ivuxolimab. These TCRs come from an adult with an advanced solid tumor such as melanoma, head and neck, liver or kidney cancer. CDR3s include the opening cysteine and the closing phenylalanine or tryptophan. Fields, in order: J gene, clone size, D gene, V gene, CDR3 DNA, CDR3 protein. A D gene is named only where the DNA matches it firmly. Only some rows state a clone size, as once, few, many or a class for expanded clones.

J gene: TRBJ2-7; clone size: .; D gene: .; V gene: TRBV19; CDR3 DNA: TGTGCCAGTAGTATCCAACCGGGTCAATCCCACGAGCAGTACTTC; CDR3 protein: CASSIQPGQSHEQYF
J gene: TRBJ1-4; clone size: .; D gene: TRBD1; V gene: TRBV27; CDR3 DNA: TGTGCCAGCAGCGGGACAGCAACTAATGAAAAACTGTTTTTT; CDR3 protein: CASSGTATNEKLFF
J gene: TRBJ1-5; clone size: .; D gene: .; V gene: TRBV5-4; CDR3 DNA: TGTGCCAGCAGCGCCTCGGGCAGGGGCAATCAGCCCCAGCATTTT; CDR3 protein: CASSASGRGNQPQHF
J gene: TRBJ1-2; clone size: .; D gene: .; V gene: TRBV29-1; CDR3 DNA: TGCAGCGTTGATGGGGGGCGGCATGGCTACACCTTC; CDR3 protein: CSVDGGRHGYTF
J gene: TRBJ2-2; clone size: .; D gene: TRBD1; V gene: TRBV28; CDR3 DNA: TGTGCCAGCAGTTGGGACAGGGCGGGCACCGGGGAGCTGTTTTTT; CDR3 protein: CASSWDRAGTGELFF
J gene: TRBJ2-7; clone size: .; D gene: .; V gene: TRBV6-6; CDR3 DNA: TGTGCCAGCAGTTTTTCCCAGGGGTTCAACGAGCAGTACTTC; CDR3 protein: CASSFSQGFNEQYF
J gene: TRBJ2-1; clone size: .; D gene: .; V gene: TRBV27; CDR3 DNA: TGTGCCAGCAGTTTTAGGGCCCTGGGGGAGCAGTTCTTC; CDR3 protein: CASSFRALGEQFF
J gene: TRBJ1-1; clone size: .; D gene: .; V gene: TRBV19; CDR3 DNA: TGTGCCAGTATGACTTCTCGCGGCCTCCTGAACACTGAAGCTTTCTTT; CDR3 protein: CASMTSRGLLNTEAFF
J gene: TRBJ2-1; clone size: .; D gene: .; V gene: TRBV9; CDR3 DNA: TGTGCCAGCAGCGTAGAGGCAGGAAGTGGGCAGTTCTTC; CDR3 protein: CASSVEAGSGQFF
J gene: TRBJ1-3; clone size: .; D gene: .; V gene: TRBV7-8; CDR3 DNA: TGTGCCAGCAGCTTAAACCAGGCCTCTGGAAACACCATATATTTT; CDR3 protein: CASSLNQASGNTIYF
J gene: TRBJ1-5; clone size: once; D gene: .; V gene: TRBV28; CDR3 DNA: TGTGCCAGCAGTTTTTTTGACAATCAGCCCCAGCATTTT; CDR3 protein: CASSFFDNQPQHF
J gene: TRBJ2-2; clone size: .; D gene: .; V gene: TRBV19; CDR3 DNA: TGTGCCAGTAGTATTGGGCTTAGGAACACCGGGGAGCTGTTTTTT; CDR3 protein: CASSIGLRNTGELFF
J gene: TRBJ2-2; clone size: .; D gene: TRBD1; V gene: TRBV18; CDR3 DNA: TGTGCCAGCTCACCCACCGGACAGGGCACCGGGGAGCTGTTTTTT; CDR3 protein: CASSPTGQGTGELFF
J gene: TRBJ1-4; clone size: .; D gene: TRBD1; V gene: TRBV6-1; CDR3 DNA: TGTGCCAGCAGTGAAGTCGGGAGACAGGGGGCTATCTCTAATGAAAAACTGTTTTTT; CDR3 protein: CASSEVGRQGAISNEKLFF
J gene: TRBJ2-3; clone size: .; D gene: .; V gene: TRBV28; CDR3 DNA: TGTGCCAGCAGTTTTTGGCGGTCTAGCACAGATACGCAGTATTTT; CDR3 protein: CASSFWRSSTDTQYF
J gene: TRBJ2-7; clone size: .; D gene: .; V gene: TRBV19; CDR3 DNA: TGTGCCAGTAGTCGTGAGGGGGAGGGCACCAGCGAGCAGTACTTC; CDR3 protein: CASSREGEGTSEQYF
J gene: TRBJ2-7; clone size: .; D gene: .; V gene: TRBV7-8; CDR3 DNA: TGCGCCAGCAGCCCGGGCGACAGGTTCTCCTACGAGCAGTACTTC; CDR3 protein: CASSPGDRFSYEQYF
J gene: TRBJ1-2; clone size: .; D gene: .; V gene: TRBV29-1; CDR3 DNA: TGCAGCGCCCCGAGGGGGGGTCCCTATGGCTACACCTTC; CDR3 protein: CSAPRGGPYGYTF
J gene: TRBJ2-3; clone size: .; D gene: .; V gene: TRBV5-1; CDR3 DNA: TGCGCCAGCAGGCTAGGGGCCGATACGCAGTATTTT; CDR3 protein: CASRLGADTQYF
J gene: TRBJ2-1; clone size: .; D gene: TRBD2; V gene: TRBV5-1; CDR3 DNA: TGCGCCAGCAGCCCGCGGGGGGGCGCATACAATGAGCAGTTCTTC; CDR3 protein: CASSPRGGAYNEQFF
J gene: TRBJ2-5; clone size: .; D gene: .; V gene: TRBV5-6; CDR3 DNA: TGTGCCAGCAGCTTTGTGGGAGAGACCCAGTACTTC; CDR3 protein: CASSFVGETQYF
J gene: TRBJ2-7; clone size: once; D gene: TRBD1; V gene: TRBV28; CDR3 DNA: TGTGCCAGCGTCCTCCCCGGGACAGGGGTCTACGAGCAGTACTTC; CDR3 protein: CASVLPGTGVYEQYF
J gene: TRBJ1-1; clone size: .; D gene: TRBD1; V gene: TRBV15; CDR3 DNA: TGTGCCACCAGCAAAGGGGGACAGATGAACACTGAAGCTTTCTTT; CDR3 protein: CATSKGGQMNTEAFF
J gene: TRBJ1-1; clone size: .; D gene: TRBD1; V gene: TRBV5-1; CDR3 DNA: TGCGCCAGCACTCCCACCCCGGGACAGGGGAACACTGAAGCTTTCTTT; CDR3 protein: CASTPTPGQGNTEAFF
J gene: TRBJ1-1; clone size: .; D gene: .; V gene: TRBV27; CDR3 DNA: TGTGCCAGCAGTTTAAGCGGCGGGAACACTGAAGCTTTCTTT; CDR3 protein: CASSLSGGNTEAFF
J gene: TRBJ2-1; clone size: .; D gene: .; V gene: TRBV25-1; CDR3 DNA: TGTGCCAGCACTGGCACTAGGACTAAAGGCGGCGGATACAATGAGCAGTTCTTC; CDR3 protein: CASTGTRTKGGGYNEQFF
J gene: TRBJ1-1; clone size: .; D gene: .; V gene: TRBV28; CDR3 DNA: TGTGCCAGCAGTTTTAACAGTCTGAACACTGAAGCTTTCTTT; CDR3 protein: CASSFNSLNTEAFF
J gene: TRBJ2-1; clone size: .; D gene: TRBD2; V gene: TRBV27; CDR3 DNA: TGTGCCAGCAGCCTTTATACCCCTGGGACTAGCGGGAGAGATGAGCAGTTCTTC; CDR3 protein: CASSLYTPGTSGRDEQFF
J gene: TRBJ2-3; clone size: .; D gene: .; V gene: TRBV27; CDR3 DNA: TGTGCCAGCAGTTTACGGACACCCAGCACAGATACGCAGTATTTT; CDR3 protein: CASSLRTPSTDTQYF
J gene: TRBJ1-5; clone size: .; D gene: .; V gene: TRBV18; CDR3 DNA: TGTGCCAGCTCACCACGGCAGCCGCCTAGCAATCAGCCCCAGCATTTT; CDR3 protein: CASSPRQPPSNQPQHF
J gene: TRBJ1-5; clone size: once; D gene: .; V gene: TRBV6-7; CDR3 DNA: TGTGCCAGCACATTGAGTCAGCCCCAGCATTTT; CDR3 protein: CASTLSQPQHF
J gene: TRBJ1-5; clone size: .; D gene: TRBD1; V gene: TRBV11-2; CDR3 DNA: TGTGCCAGCAGTCCGGGACAGGGGGCCCCCAATCAGCCCCAGCATTTT; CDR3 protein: CASSPGQGAPNQPQHF